This TCR beta chain derives from a study of shared clonotypes between healthy human individuals. The junction had 4 bases not matched to a gene; V was cut back by 0 bases and J by 4 bases. CDR1 and CDR2 from the germline V gene are SGDLS and YYNGEE. This CDR3 comprises 15 residues. Points on this clone: The antigen remains unidentified.

Clones were read by immunoSEQ multiplex PCR, and TCRdb kept only the in-frame ones, dropping some. The profile shows just over 2,000,000 clones, roughly 94% of them singletons. Broader study findings: How much donors shared clonotypes was expected to be affected by sequencing depth.

The chain uses TRBV9 and TRBJ2-4, with 7 bases that match TRBD1. The TCR sequence derives from a man aged 18 to 35 in good health. The sample consisted of naive CD4+ T cells sorted from blood. Subset of the sample: CD45RA+ positively selected. CDR3 DNA: TGTGCCAGCAGCGTAGATTCAGGGGGTAAAAACATTCAGTACTTC. Residues: CASSVDSGGKNIQYF.